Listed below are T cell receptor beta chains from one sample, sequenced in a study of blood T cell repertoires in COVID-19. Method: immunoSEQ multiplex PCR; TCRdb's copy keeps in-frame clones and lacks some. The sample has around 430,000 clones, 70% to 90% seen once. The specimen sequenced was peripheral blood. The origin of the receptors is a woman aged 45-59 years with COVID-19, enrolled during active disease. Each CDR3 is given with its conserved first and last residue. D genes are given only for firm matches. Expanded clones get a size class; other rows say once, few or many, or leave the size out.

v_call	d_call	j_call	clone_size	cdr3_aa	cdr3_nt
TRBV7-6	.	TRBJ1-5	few	CASSSGGQPQHF	TGTGCCAGCAGCTCCGGGGGACAGCCCCAGCATTTT
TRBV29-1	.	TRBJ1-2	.	CSVENQGNYGYTF	TGCAGCGTTGAAAATCAGGGGAACTATGGCTACACCTTC
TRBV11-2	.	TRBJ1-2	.	CASSLAGAGDGYTF	TGTGCCAGCAGCTTAGCCGGGGCAGGGGATGGCTACACCTTC
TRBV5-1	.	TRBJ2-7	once	CASSNDPGLAPHEQYF	TGCGCCAGCAGCAACGACCCGGGGCTAGCGCCCCACGAGCAGTACTTC
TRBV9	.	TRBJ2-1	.	CASSADRNEQFF	TGTGCCAGCAGCGCCGACAGGAATGAGCAGTTCTTC
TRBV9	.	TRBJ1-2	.	CASSVAKGRGGYGYTF	TGTGCCAGCAGCGTAGCAAAGGGGCGGGGAGGATATGGCTACACCTTC
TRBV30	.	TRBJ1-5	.	CAWSVGAGGARQPQHF	TGTGCCTGGAGTGTCGGGGCAGGAGGGGCTCGGCAGCCCCAGCATTTT
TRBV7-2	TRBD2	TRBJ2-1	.	CASSTSGSHNEQFF	TGTGCCAGCAGCACGAGCGGGAGCCACAATGAGCAGTTCTTC
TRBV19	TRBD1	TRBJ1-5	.	CASSIGGGTNQPQHF	TGTGCCAGTAGTATAGGAGGGGGCACCAATCAGCCCCAGCATTTT
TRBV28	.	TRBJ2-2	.	CASTPGRGELFF	TGTGCCAGCACCCCCGGGAGAGGGGAGCTGTTTTTT
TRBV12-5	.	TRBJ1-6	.	CASGLGRAFNSPLHF	TGTGCTAGTGGTTTGGGCAGGGCCTTTAATTCACCCCTCCACTTT
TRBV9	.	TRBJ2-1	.	CASSGDILGEQFF	TGTGCCAGCAGCGGTGACATTTTAGGTGAGCAGTTCTTC
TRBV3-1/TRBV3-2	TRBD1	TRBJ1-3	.	CASSTTGQGNTIYF	TGTGCCAGCAGCACCACGGGACAGGGAAACACCATATATTTT